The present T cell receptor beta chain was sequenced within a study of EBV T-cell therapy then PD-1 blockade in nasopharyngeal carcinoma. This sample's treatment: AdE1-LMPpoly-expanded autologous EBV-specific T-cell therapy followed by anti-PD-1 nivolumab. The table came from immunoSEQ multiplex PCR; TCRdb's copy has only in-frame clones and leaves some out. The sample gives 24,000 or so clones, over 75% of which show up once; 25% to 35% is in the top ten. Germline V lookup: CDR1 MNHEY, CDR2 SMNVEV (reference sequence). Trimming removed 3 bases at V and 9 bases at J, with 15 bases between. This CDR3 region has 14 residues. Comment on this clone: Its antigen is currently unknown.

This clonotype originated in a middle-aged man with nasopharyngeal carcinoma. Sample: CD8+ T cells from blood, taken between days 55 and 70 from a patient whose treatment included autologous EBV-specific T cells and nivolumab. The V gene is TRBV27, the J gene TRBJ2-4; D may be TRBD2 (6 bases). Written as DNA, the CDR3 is TGTGCCAGCAGTTTGGGACTTCGGGGCGGCATTCAGTACTTC. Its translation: CASSLGLRGGIQYF.